Reported below is one T cell receptor (beta chain). Its antigen is currently unknown. Trimming shortened V by 0 bases and J by 5 bases, and 14 bases separated the two germline ends. This CDR3 is 14 amino acids long. Germline V gene data show CDR1 as SQVTM and CDR2 as ANQGSEA. Profiled with immunoSEQ multiplex PCR; TCRdb holds only in-frame clones, not every one. Of around 300,000 clones listed, just over 85% are singletons. This specimen comes from a study of cytomegalovirus exposure and HLA in healthy donors. Separate from the roughly 700-subject first cohort was the approximately 120-subject validation cohort, to which the donors belonged. Study observations and caveats: One later analysis, an examination of the 100 to 150 validation repertoires, found that first-cohort TCR clusters tended to co-occur in them. The authors listed around 150 TCR beta chains as cytomegalovirus-associated.

Source material: PBMCs. V and J are TRBV29-1 and TRBJ2-7; D possibly corresponds to TRBD2 (5 bases). This receptor was taken from a young woman in good health and CMV-seronegative. CDR3 residues: CSVEDRSGGDEQYF. The CDR3 coding sequence is TGCAGCGTTGAAGATAGATCAGGAGGCGACGAGCAGTACTTC.